This T cell receptor (beta chain) was captured by sequencing in a study of identical twins (dated by TCRdb to about 2016). With regard to the full study: The study deep-sequenced TCR alpha and beta repertoires from monozygotic twins, unrelated adults of various ages and cord blood to test whether fetal clonotypes persist. To rule out contamination, replicate twin experiments were performed at different times with different library preparation protocols.

What the authors observed across the whole study: Abundant cord blood beta clonotypes carried fewer insertions; young adult naive repertoires showed a weaker similar trend, while memory repertoires showed none. Because the same donors could not be followed over many years, conclusions were based on cross-sectional statistical analysis. Zero-insertion analyses could be partly confounded by invariant T cells such as MAIT and iNKT, although diverse VJ usage argued against such confounding for most clonotypes. Recombination models systematically underestimated out-of-frame TCR alpha sharing in monozygotic twins but agreed with sharing between unrelated individuals. Compared with coincidental sharing between unrelated individuals, out-of-frame TCR alpha sequences shared between twins showed an excess of sequences with low generation probability. Excess twin sharing in beta out-of-frame sequences was weaker because fewer shared sequences lowered the signal-to-noise ratio.

Every donor was a healthy Caucasian. The twin cohort comprised three pairs of female monozygotic twins, all aged about 18 to 30 years. Positive isolation kits from Invitrogen were used to isolate CD4+ and CD8+ T cell populations. To prepare the library, 5' RACE was applied. Sequencer: Illumina HiSeq 2000. A universal primer binding site was introduced by template switching, and a unique molecular identifier was present in the final cDNA, enabling accurate counting of TCR cDNA molecules. First-strand cDNA for TCR alpha and beta chains was synthesized from specific primers in the conserved constant-segment region. Each cDNA library was double barcoded, with a SMART-Mk sample barcode plus Illumina barcodes, to control for contamination. Two successive PCR steps introduced TruSeq adapter sequences along with Illumina sample barcodes. The Illumina HiSeq platform was used with custom primers to sequence TCR alpha and beta cDNA libraries. In the original analysis: Unique molecular identifiers were extracted from raw reads with MiGEC, and CDR3 positions were determined with MiXCR. For each individual, recombination models were inferred using an EM algorithm with the repgenHMM and IGoR tools. The tcR package in R was used for shared clonotype analysis, with sharing normalized by the product of cloneset sizes. Out-of-frame nonproductive sequences were analyzed to study raw recombination free of thymic and clonal selection effects. The public sequencing data were trimmed at Q25 with fastp and processed into clonotypes with MiXCR by TCRdb, which kept only in-frame beta chains. Duplicate CDR3 protein sequences are folded into a single record with the most common DNA and genes. What appears here as the V and J calls and clone size reflects TCRdb's work, not the paper's. This sample is represented by 500,000 to 650,000 distinct CDR3 sequences; around 20% of them were singletons. Of the sample, approximately 0.49% is held by the ten largest clones.

V is trimmed back by 9 bases and J by 3 bases, and the junction contains 10 bases that no gene match accounts for. The CDR3 goes from the cysteine to the phenylalanine over 15 residues. Just the 45-base CDR3 DNA is kept, in frame starting at base 1. As encoded in the germline V gene, CDR1 is MNHNS while CDR2 is SASEGT. Points on this clonotype: It lacks a known antigen. It has no much larger one-base neighbor in the sample; base qualities were not kept.

The same data also contributed to another study, on yellow fever vaccine responses in identical twins. The second paper states: According to the authors, the vaccine-induced T cell response in identical twins seemed to be partly convergent and partly specific to each individual. In the study, vaccine-responding T cell clones were precisely tracked in identical twins.

The chain was built from TRBV6-1 and TRBJ2-2, and 7 bases in between align with TRBD1. The source is a woman younger than 30 in good health. The sequenced material came from CD4+ T cells sorted from blood. The base sequence is TGTGCCAGAGAGGGGACAGTCCCACACACCGGGGAGCTGTTTTTT. Its translation is CAREGTVPHTGELFF.